Here is one T cell receptor (beta chain) with its context. Authors' analysis steps: From reference gene primer amplification, estimates of nucleated cell counts were derived. Method: immunoSEQ multiplex PCR; TCRdb's copy keeps in-frame clones and lacks some. D and trimming come from the DNA, and the V and J calls and clone size come from that table. Of more than 95,000 clones in the sample, roughly 80% were seen once. The sample belongs to a study of blood T cell repertoires in COVID-19. In the study overall: Some COVID-19 samples were acute and others convalescent; all came from the United States, Italy and Spain. Sources were T cells, B-cell-depleted T cells, or PBMCs; the material itself was cDNA or gDNA.

The germline V gene has CDR1 SGHRS and CDR2 YFSETQ. The CDR3 sequence is 13 residues long. Trimming took 2 bases from V and 4 from J; bases not matched to a gene: 1. The sequencing input was peripheral blood. The rearrangement joins TRBV5-1 to TRBJ2-3; TRBD1 agrees at 7 bases. This TCR derives from a human donor in a cohort sampled during active COVID-19. The CDR3 region has the DNA TGCGCCAGCAGCTTAGGGGGCCCAGATACGCAGTATTTT. Residues: CASSLGGPDTQYF.